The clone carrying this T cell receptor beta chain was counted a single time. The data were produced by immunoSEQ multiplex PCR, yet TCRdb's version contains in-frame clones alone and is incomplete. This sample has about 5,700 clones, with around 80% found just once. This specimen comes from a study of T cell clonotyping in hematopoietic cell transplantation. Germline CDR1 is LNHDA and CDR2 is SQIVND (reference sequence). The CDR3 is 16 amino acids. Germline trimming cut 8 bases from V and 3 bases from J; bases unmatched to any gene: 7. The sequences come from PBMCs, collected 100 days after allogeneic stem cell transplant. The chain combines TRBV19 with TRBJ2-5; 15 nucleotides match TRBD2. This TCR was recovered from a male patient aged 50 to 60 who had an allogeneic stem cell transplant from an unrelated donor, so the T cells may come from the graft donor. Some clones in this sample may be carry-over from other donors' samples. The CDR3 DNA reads TGTGCCAGTCGATTCCGGACTAGCGGGAGGGAAGAGACCCAGTACTTC. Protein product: CASRFRTSGREETQYF.